This T cell receptor beta chain was found in a study of human T cells and chemical hapten exposure. Broader study findings: The donors suffered from alopecia, so their immune response may not match that of healthy people.

Time point given: pre-sensitization, week 0. Specified treatment: therapeutic diphenylcyclopropenone sensitization with weekly scalp DPC. Prior to each patch test being applied, blood was drawn. This clonotype was recorded many times. The antigen remains undetermined. The CDR3 sequence is 15 residues long. V shed 0 bases and J shed 5 bases, with 14 bases lying between them. Germline loops: CDR1 DFQATT, CDR2 SNEGSKA (reference sequence). Each CDR3 protein is one row after TCRdb ran MiXCR on the RACE reads. The table shows 150,000 to 200,000 distinct CDR3 sequences, with approximately 29% occurring only once.

This sequence originates from a woman aged 25 to 39 with alopecia areata. Some clones in this sample may be carry-over from other donors' samples. This sequence joins TRBV20-1 and TRBJ2-1; D gene unclear. This material consisted of whole blood, taken in connection with sensitization to the hapten diphenylcyclopropenone (DPC). CDR3 in amino acids: CSARDPKIKHNEQFF. In DNA form, the CDR3 reads TGCAGTGCTAGAGATCCGAAAATAAAACACAATGAGCAGTTCTTC.